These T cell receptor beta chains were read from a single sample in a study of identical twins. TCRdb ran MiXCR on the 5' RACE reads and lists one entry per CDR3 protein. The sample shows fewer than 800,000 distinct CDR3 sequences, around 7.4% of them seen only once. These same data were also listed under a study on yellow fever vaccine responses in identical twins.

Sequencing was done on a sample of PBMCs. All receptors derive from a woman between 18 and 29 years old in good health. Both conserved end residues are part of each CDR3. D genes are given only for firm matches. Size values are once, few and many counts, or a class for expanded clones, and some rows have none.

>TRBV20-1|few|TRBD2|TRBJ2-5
CSARDLAGAGETQYF
TGCAGTGCTAGAGACCTAGCGGGGGCCGGGGAGACCCAGTACTTC
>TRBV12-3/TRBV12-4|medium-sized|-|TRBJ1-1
CASSFRREMNTEAFF
TGTGCCAGCAGTTTTCGCCGAGAGATGAACACTGAAGCTTTCTTT
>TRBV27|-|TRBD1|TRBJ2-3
CASSLLWGQGMGDTQYF
TGTGCCAGCAGTCTCCTCTGGGGACAGGGGATGGGAGATACGCAGTATTTT
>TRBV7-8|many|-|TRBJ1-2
CASSSSAGVLYGYTF
TGTGCCAGCAGCTCGTCGGCAGGGGTCCTCTATGGCTACACCTTC
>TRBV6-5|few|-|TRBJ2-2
CASSYSTAGLTGELFF
TGTGCCAGCAGTTACTCGACGGCAGGGCTTACCGGGGAGCTGTTTTTT
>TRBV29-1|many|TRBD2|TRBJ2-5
CSVRRGDQETQYF
TGCAGCGTTCGCCGGGGGGACCAAGAGACCCAGTACTTC
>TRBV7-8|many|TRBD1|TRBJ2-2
CASIRDRVNTGELFF
TGTGCCAGCATCCGGGACAGGGTGAACACCGGGGAGCTGTTTTTT
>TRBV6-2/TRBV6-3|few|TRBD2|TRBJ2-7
CASSYGGAGTSGYEQYF
TGTGCCAGCAGTTACGGTGGGGCCGGGACTAGCGGTTACGAGCAGTACTTC
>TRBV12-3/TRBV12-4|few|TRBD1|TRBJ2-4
CASSSGQQPKNIQYF
TGTGCCAGCAGTTCGGGACAGCAACCCAAAAACATTCAGTACTTC
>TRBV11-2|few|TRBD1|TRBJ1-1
CASSLDGRGGTEAFF
TGTGCCAGCAGCTTAGACGGCAGGGGGGGCACTGAAGCTTTCTTT
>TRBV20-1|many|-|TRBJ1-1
CSARDGEFEAFF
TGCAGTGCTAGAGATGGGGAATTTGAAGCTTTCTTT